This TCR beta chain was obtained from a study of cytomegalovirus exposure and HLA in healthy donors. Note on this clone: The junction shows a germline mismatch at one end, possibly a read error.

The PCR was carried out with 60 Vbeta primers and 13 Jbeta primers. Libraries were prepared by immunoSEQ multiplex PCR; TCRdb keeps only in-frame clonotypes and omits some of them. The repertoire holds 60,000 to 80,000 clones, about four fifths seen once, with about 4.9% in the top ten. Germline V CDR1 and CDR2: SGHRS, YFSETQ. CDR3 length: 15 amino acids. The sample taken for sequencing was PBMCs. The gene calls are TRBV5-1 and TRBJ1-5; D is possibly TRBD1 (5 bases). This TCR came from a woman in her thirties in good health and CMV-seronegative. The CDR3 DNA reads TGCGCCAGCAGGTTGGGACTGTCTGTGGGTCAGCCCCAGCATTTT. This codes for CASRLGLSVGQPQHF.